This T cell receptor beta chain was identified during a study of Ad26.COV2.S vaccination and SARS-CoV-2 variants. Treatment given: some 19 received Ad26.COV2.S at low or high dose, single or two shots; about 5 received placebo; per-sample allocation not given. Sampling was performed 63 days after the first vaccine or placebo injection. Immunization relied on an Ad26 vector, which expressed Wuhan-strain SARS-CoV-2 spike. Measured with immunoSEQ multiplex PCR; TCRdb has only the in-frame clones, and not every one. This sample has more than 250,000 clones, with more than 70% found just once. The CDR3 has 15 residues. The V gene's germline CDR1 is SNHLY and CDR2 FYNNEI. V shed 4 bases, J shed 4 bases, and the junction held 5 bases outside the gene matches.

The source is a person between 18 and 60 years old who received the Ad26.COV2.S COVID-19 vaccine or a placebo. Source: peripheral blood, taken in a trial of Ad26.COV2.S vaccine versus placebo. The chain combines TRBV2 with TRBJ1-3; the match to TRBD1 covers 9 bases. The CDR3 region is CASSAGTGSGNTIYF. DNA for the CDR3: TGTGCCAGCAGTGCCGGGACAGGGTCAGGAAACACCATATATTTT. Complete variable domain (other parts from reference TRBV2 and TRBJ1-3): EPEVTQTPSHQVTQMGQEVILRCVPISNHLYFYWYRQILGQKVEFLVSFYNNEISEKSEIFDDQFSVERPDGSNFTLKIRSTKLEDSAMYFCASSAGTGSGNTIYFGEGSWLTVV.